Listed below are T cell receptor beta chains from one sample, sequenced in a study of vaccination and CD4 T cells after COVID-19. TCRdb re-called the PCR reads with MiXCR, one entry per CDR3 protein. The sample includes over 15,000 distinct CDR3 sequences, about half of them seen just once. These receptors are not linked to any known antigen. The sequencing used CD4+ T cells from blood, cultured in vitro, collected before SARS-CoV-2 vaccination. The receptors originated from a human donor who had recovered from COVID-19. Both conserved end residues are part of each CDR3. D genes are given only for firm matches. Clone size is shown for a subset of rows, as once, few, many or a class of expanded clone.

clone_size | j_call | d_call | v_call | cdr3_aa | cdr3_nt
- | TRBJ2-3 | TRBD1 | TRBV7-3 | CASSLSPGGQGPADTQYF | TGTGCCAGCAGCTTATCCCCGGGGGGACAGGGCCCCGCAGATACGCAGTATTTT
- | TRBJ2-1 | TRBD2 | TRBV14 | CASSPGGRQFF | TGTGCCAGCAGCCCGGGGGGTAGGCAGTTCTTC
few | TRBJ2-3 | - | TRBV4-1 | CASRRWSTSDTQYF | TGCGCCAGCAGAAGGTGGTCAACTTCAGATACGCAGTATTTT
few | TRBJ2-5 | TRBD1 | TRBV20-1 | CSATHGTEGETQYF | TGCAGTGCTACTCACGGGACAGAAGGGGAGACCCAGTACTTC
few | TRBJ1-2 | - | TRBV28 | CATLPEGIPSAGYTF | TGTGCCACCCTCCCCGAGGGCATACCTTCCGCTGGCTACACCTTC
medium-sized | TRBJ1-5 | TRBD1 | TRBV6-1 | CASSDHVGQGVQPQHF | TGTGCCAGCAGTGACCATGTCGGACAGGGTGTCCAGCCCCAGCATTTT
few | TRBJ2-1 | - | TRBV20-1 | CSARDYNEQFF | TGCAGTGCTAGGGACTACAATGAGCAGTTCTTC
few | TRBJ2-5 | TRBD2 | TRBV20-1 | CSAMRTSARSETQYF | TGCAGTGCTATGAGGACTAGCGCGAGATCAGAGACCCAGTACTTC
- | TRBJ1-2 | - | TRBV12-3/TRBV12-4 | CASSFRGVNYGYTF | TGTGCCAGCAGTTTTCGGGGGGTTAACTATGGCTACACCTTC
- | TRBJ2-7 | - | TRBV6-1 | CASTAAGSTTYEQYF | TGTGCCAGCACCGCGGCGGGGAGCACCACCTACGAGCAGTACTTC
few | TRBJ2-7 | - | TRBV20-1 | CSARAPLGAYEQYF | TGCAGTGCTAGAGCCCCCCTCGGGGCCTACGAGCAGTACTTC
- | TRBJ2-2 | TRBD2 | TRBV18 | CASSGTSGNTGELFF | TGTGCCAGCTCCGGGACTAGCGGAAACACCGGGGAGCTGTTTTTT
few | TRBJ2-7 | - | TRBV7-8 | CASSLRLRGDEQYF | TGTGCCAGCAGCCTAAGGCTCAGGGGCGACGAGCAGTACTTC
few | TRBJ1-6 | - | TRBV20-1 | CSAREGWGSPLHF | TGCAGTGCTAGAGAGGGATGGGGTTCACCCCTCCACTTT
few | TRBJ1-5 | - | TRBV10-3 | CATKKGVVGPQHF | TGTGCCACCAAAAAGGGGGTCGTTGGGCCCCAGCATTTT
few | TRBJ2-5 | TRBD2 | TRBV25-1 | CASTLAGGTNQETQYF | TGTGCCAGTACTTTAGCGGGAGGCACCAACCAAGAGACCCAGTACTTC
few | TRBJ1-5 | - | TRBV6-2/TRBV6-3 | CASRSSGGFNQPQHF | TGTGCCAGCAGGTCCTCGGGGGGCTTTAATCAGCCCCAGCATTTT
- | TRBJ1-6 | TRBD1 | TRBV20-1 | CSAIGQGDNSPLHF | TGCAGTGCCATCGGACAGGGAGATAATTCACCCCTCCACTTT
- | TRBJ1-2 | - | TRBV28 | CASSLGGGHGYTF | TGTGCCAGCAGTCTGGGGGGTGGTCATGGCTACACCTTC
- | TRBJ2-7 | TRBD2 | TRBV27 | CASSSWTSGRSAYEQYF | TGTGCCAGCAGTTCTTGGACTAGCGGGAGATCAGCCTACGAGCAGTACTTC
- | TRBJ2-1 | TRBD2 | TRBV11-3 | CASSSIDVAGGREQFF | TGTGCCAGCAGCTCGATCGATGTAGCGGGAGGACGTGAGCAGTTCTTC
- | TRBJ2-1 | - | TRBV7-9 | CASSLDHRLGFF | TGTGCCAGCAGCTTAGACCACAGGTTGGGGTTCTTC
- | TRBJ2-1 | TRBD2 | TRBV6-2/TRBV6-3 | CASNKDSGRVEYNEQFF | TGTGCCAGCAACAAAGATAGCGGGAGAGTGGAATACAATGAGCAGTTCTTC
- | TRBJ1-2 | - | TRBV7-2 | CASSSTIYGYTF | TGTGCCAGCAGCTCTACCATCTATGGCTACACCTTC
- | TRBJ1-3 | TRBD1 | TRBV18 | CASSPGQGSGNTIYF | TGTGCCAGCTCACCGGGACAGGGCTCTGGAAACACCATATATTTT
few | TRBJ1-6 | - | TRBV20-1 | CSARSPNSPLHF | TGCAGTGCTAGATCCCCTAACTCACCCCTCCACTTT
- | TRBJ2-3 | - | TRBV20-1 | CSANRPTDTQYF | TGCAGTGCTAACCGCCCCACAGATACGCAGTATTTT
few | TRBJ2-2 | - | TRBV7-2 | CASSLVGTIGGPGELFF | TGTGCCAGCAGCTTAGTCGGAACCATCGGGGGACCCGGGGAGCTGTTTTTT
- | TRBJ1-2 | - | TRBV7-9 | CASSLANAGAAF | TGTGCCAGCAGCTTAGCGAATGCAGGGGCGGCCTTC
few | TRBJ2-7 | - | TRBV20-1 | CSARDMDSWASYEQYF | TGCAGTGCTAGAGATATGGACAGCTGGGCCTCCTACGAGCAGTACTTC
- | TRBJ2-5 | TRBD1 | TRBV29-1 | CSGAGTGRVWETQYF | TGCAGCGGGGCCGGGACAGGACGGGTTTGGGAGACCCAGTACTTC
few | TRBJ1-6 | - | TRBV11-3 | CASSFWAEVNSPLHF | TGTGCCAGCAGCTTCTGGGCAGAAGTTAATTCACCCCTCCACTTT
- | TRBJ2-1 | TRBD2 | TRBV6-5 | CASRLLAGGPVSQFF | TGTGCCAGCAGATTACTAGCGGGAGGGCCGGTATCGCAGTTCTTC
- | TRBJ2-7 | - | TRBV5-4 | CASSLELRAHEQYF | TGTGCCAGCAGCTTGGAGTTGAGGGCCCACGAGCAGTACTTC
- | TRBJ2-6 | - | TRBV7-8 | CASSLSNSGANVLTF | TGTGCCAGCAGCTTAAGTAATAGCGGGGCCAACGTCCTGACTTTC
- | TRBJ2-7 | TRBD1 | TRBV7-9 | CASSTGQGGYEQYF | TGTGCCAGCAGCACCGGACAGGGAGGCTACGAGCAGTACTTC
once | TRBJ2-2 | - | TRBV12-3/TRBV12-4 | CASSFSTNTGELFF | TGTGCCAGCAGTTTTAGCACGAACACCGGGGAGCTGTTTTTT
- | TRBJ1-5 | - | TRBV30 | CAWSEGGGNQPQHF | TGTGCCTGGAGTGAAGGGGGAGGCAATCAGCCCCAGCATTTT
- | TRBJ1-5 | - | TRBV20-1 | CSARTGGEYQPQHF | TGCAGTGCTCGAACAGGAGGCGAATATCAGCCCCAGCATTTT
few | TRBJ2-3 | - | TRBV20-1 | CSAFWGAGDTQYF | TGCAGTGCATTTTGGGGGGCCGGAGATACGCAGTATTTT
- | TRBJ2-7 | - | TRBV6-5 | CASSFHRQAYEQYF | TGTGCCAGCAGTTTCCACAGACAGGCCTACGAGCAGTACTTC
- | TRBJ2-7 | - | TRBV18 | CASSPLRGAYEQYF | TGTGCCAGCTCACCTCTTCGCGGGGCCTACGAGCAGTACTTC
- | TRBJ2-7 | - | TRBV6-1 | CASSRLSPQYF | TGTGCCAGCAGTAGGTTAAGTCCTCAGTACTTC
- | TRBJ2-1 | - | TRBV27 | CASRGRNNEQFF | TGTGCCAGCAGGGGGAGAAACAATGAGCAGTTCTTC
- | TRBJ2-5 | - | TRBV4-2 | CASSQATQLVQRETQYF | TGTGCCAGCAGCCAGGCTACCCAACTAGTCCAACGAGAGACCCAGTACTTC
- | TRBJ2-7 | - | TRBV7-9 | CASSFPLLEGEQYF | TGTGCCAGCAGCTTCCCCCTGCTGGAGGGCGAGCAGTACTTC
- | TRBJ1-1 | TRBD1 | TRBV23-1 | CASRPDRRLNTEAFF | TGCGCCAGCAGACCGGACAGGCGACTGAACACTGAAGCTTTCTTT
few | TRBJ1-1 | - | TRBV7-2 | CASTPTGGPEAFF | TGTGCCAGCACCCCAACGGGGGGCCCTGAAGCTTTCTTT
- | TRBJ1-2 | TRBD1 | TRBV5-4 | CASSPLRTGGNDGYTF | TGTGCCAGCAGCCCCCTCAGGACAGGGGGTAACGATGGCTACACCTTC